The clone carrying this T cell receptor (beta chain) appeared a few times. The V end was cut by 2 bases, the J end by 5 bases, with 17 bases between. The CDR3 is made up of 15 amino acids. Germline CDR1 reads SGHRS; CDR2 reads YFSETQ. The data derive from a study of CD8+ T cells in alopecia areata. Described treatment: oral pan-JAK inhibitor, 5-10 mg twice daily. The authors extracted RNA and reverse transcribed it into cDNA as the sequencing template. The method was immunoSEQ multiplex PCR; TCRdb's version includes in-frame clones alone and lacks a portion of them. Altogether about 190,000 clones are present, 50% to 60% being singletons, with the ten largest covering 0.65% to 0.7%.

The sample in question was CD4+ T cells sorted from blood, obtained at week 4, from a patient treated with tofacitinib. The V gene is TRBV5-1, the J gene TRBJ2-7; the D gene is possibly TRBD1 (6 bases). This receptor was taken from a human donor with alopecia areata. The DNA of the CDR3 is TGCGCCAGCAGCTTACAGGGTATTGGATTCGACGAGCAGTACTTC. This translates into CASSLQGIGFDEQYF.